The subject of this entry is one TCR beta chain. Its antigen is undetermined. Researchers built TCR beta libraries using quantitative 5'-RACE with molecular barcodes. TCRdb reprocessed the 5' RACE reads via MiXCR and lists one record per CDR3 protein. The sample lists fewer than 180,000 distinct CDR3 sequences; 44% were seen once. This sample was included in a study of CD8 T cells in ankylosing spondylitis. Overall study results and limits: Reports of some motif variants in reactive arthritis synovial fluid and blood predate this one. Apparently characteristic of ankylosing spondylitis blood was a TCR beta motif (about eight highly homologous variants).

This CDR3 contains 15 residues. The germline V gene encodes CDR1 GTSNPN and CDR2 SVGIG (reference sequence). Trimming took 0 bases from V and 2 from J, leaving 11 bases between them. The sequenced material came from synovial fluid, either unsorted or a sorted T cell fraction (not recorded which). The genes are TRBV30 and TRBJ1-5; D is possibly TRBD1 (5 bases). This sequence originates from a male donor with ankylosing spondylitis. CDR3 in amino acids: CAWSVFGGGNQPQHF. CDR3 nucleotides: TGTGCCTGGAGTGTATTCGGGGGTGGCAATCAGCCCCAGCATTTT.